This record covers a single T cell receptor (beta chain). What it recognizes is unknown. Reverse transcription of extracted RNA yielded cDNA, which provided the sequencing template. Clones were sequenced by immunoSEQ multiplex PCR, and TCRdb holds only the in-frame ones, with some missing. The sample shows fewer than 200,000 clones, approximately 56% of them seen only once. The data belong to a study of CD8+ T cells in alopecia areata. Points from the study as a whole: Patients displayed less clarity in TCR sharing than mice, a finding possibly related to HLA.

Germline lookup yields CDR1 SGDLS and CDR2 YYNGEE. V lost 4 bases and J lost 6; bases outside the gene matches: 4. This CDR3 region has 14 residues. This clonotype was sampled from a human donor with alopecia areata. Material: CD4+ T cells sorted from blood, obtained at week 0. J is TRBJ1-2 and V is TRBV9; 12 nucleotides line up with TRBD1. The CDR3: CASSRDRGRNGYTF. For the CDR3, the DNA is TGTGCCAGCAGCCGGGACAGGGGGCGGAATGGCTACACCTTC.